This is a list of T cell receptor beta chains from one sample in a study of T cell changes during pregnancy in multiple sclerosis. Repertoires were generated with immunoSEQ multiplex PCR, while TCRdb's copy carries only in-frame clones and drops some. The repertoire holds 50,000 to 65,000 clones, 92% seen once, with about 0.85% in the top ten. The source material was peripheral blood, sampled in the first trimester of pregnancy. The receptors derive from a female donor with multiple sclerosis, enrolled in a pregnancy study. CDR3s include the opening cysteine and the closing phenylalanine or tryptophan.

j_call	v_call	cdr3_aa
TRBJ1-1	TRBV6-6	CASSYSGAMNTEAFF
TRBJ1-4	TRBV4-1	CASSRGQGPTNEKLFF
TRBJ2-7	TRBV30	CAWSGEGVPVYEQYF
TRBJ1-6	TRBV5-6	CASSFGGAGNSPLHF
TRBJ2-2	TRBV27	CASSFVTSGYQLTGELFF
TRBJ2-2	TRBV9	CASSVAWGQDTGELFF
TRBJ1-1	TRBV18	CASSPRTGVLNTEAFF
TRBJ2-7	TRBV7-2	CASSLEGQGTNEQYF
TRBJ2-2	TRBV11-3	CASSLEGGDTGELFF
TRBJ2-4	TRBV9	CASSPFWSRNIQYF